The clone carrying this TCR beta chain was seen a handful of times. The data stem from a study of blood T cell repertoires in COVID-19. The trim removed 10 bases at V and 7 bases at J, leaving 13 bases unmatched. The V gene's germline CDR1 is MNHEY and CDR2 SMNVEV (reference sequence). The CDR3 extends over 13 amino acids. Original data processing: Estimation of nucleated cell counts was performed using reference gene primer amplification. The method was immunoSEQ multiplex PCR; TCRdb's version includes in-frame clones alone and lacks a portion of them. V, J and clone size were drawn from that table, and D and trimming were deduced from the DNA. The sample lists about 250,000 clones; approximately 88% were seen once.

The source of this sequence is a woman in her thirties or forties who had recovered from COVID-19. The V gene is TRBV27, the J gene TRBJ2-7; the match to TRBD2 covers 7 bases. Sequenced material: peripheral blood. CDR3 bases: TGTGCCACCCAGCGGGACCGTGGGGGGGAGCAGTACTTC. It encodes CATQRDRGGEQYF.